This T cell receptor beta chain was identified in a study of CD8 T cells in Susac syndrome. This CDR3 is 16 amino acids long. The germline V and J ends were trimmed by 5 bases and 0 bases, with 14 bases remaining between them. CDR1 MNHNS and CDR2 SASEGT come from the germline V gene. The RNA, about 0.45 to 1 ug, was put through reverse transcription using random hexamers. TCRdb reprocessed the immunoSEQ multiplex PCR reads via MiXCR and lists one record per CDR3 protein. Of some 200,000 distinct CDR3 sequences listed, roughly 92% are singletons. This chain links TRBV6-1 with TRBJ2-1; D remains unclear. The source of this sequence is a human donor with multiple sclerosis. Sequences were obtained from CD8+ T cells from PBMCs. This CDR3 is CASSPYSTGSYNEQFF. In DNA, the CDR3 is TGTGCCAGCAGTCCGTATTCTACGGGCTCCTACAATGAGCAGTTCTTC.